The clone carrying this T cell receptor (beta chain) occurred a few times. The antigen remains unidentified. PCR employed 60 Vbeta and 13 Jbeta primers. Clones were sequenced by immunoSEQ multiplex PCR, and TCRdb holds only the in-frame ones, with some missing. The sample has some 130,000 clones, about 80% seen once. This entry comes from a study of cytomegalovirus exposure and HLA in healthy donors. Study-wide findings and caveats: The study found most TCR sequences rare, yet found some public TCRs in many donors.

With V trimmed by 5 bases and J by 4 bases, 4 bases remained unmatched. The CDR3 extends over 14 amino acids. CDR1 is LGHNA, CDR2 YNFKEQ, per germline. The chain recombines TRBV4-2 with TRBJ1-5; the match to TRBD1 covers 8 bases. This sequence originates from a middle-aged woman in good health and CMV-seronegative. The sequenced sample consisted of PBMCs. This CDR3 reads CASSYRGGNQPQHF. Written as DNA, the CDR3 is TGTGCCAGCAGCTACAGGGGGGGAAATCAGCCCCAGCATTTT.